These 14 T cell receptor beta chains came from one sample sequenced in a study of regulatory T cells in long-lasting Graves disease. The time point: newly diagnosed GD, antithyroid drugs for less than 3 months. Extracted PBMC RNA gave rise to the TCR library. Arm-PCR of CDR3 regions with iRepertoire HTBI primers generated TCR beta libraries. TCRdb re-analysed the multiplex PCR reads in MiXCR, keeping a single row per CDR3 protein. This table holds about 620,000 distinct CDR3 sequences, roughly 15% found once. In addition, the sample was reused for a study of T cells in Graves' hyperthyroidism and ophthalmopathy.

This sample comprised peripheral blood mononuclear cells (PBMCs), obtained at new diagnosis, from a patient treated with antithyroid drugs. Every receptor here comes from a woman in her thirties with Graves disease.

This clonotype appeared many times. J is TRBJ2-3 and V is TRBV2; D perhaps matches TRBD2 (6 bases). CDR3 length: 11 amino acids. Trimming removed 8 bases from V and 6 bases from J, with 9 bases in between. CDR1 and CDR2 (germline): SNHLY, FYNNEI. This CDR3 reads CASGRTDTQYF. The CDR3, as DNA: TGTGCCAGCGGGAGGACGGATACGCAGTATTTT. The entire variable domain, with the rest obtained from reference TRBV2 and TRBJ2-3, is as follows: EPEVTQTPSHQVTQMGQEVILRCVPISNHLYFYWYRQILGQKVEFLVSFYNNEISEKSEIFDDQFSVERPDGSNFTLKIRSTKLEDSAMYFCASGRTDTQYFGPGTRLTVL.

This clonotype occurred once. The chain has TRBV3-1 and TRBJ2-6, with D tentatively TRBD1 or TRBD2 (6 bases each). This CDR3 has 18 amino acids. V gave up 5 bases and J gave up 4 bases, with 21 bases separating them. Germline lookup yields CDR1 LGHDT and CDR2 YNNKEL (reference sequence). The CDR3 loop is CASSEGQGRSRGANVLTF. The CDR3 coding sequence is TGTGCCAGCAGCGAAGGGCAGGGGAGGTCTCGGGGGGCCAACGTCCTGACTTTC. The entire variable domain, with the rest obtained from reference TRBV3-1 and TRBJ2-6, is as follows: DTAVSQTPKYLVTQMGNDKSIKCEQNLGHDTMYWYKQDSKKFLKIMFSYNNKELIINETVPNRFSPKSPDKAHLNLHINSLELGDSAVYFCASSEGQGRSRGANVLTFGAGSRLTVL.

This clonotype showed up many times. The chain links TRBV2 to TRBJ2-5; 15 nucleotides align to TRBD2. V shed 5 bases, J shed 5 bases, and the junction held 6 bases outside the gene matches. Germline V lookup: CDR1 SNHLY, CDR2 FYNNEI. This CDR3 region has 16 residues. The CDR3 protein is CASSYGGTSGRETQYF. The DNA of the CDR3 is TGTGCCAGCAGTTACGGCGGGACTAGCGGGAGGGAGACCCAGTACTTC.

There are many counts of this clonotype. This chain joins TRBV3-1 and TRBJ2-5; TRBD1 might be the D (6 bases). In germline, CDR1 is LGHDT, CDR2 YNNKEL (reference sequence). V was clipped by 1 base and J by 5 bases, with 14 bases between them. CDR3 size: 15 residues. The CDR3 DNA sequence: TGTGCCAGCAGCCAAGTGGCAGGGGTATATGAGACCCAGTACTTC. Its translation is CASSQVAGVYETQYF.

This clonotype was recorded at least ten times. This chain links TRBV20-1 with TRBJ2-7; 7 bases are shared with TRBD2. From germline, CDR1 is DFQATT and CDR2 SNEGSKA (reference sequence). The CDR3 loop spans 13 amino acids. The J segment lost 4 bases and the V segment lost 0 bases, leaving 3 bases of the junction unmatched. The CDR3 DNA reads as TGCAGTGCTAGAGATCGGGAGGAGTACGAGCAGTACTTC. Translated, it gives CSARDREEYEQYF.

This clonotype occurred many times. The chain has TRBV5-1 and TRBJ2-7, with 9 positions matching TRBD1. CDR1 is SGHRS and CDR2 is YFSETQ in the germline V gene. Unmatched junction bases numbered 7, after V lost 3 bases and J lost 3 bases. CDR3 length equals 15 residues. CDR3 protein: CASSSGQGSVYEQYF. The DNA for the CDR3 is TGCGCCAGCAGCTCAGGACAGGGGTCGGTCTACGAGCAGTACTTC.

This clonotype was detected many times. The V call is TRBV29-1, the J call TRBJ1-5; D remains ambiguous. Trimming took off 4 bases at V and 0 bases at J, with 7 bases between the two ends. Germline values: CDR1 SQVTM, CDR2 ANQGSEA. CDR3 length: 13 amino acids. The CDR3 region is CSVGVHSNQPQHF. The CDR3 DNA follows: TGCAGCGTTGGGGTGCATAGCAATCAGCCCCAGCATTTT.

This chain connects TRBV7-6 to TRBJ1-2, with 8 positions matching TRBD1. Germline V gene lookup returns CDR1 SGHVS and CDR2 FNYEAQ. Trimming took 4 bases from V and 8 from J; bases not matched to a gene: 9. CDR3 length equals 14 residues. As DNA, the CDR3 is TGTGCCAGCAGCTCTGGACAGGGCATGGAAGGCTACACCTTC. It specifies CASSSGQGMEGYTF.

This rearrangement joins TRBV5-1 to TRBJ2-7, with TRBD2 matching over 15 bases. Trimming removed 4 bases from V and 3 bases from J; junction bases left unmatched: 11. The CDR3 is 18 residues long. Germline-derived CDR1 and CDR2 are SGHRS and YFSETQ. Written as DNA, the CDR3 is TGCGCCAGCAGCATAGGACTAGCGGGAGGGCATACAGACTACGAGCAGTACTTC. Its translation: CASSIGLAGGHTDYEQYF. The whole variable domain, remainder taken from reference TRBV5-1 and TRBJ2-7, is KAGVTQTPRYLIKTRGQQVTLSCSPISGHRSVSWYQQTPGQGLQFLFEYFSETQRNKGNFPGRFSGRQFSNSRSEMNVSTLELGDSALYLCASSIGLAGGHTDYEQYFGPGTRLTVT.

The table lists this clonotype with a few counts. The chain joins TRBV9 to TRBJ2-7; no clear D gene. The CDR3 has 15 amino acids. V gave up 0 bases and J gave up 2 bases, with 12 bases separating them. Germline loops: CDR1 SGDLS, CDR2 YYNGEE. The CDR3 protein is CASSVAVTSPYEQYF. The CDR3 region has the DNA TGTGCCAGCAGCGTAGCGGTCACCTCTCCCTACGAGCAGTACTTC.

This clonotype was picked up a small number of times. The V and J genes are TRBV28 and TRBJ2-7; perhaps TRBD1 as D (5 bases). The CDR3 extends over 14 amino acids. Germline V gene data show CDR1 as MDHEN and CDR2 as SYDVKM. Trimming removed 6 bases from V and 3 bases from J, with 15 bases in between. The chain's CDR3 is CASSDLTDLYEQYF. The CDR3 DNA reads TGTGCCAGCAGCGACCTGACAGACCTCTACGAGCAGTACTTC.

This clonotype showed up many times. The CDR3 DNA follows: TGTGCCAGCAGCATCCGTCGGGCAATCGGGGAGCTGTTTTTT. Amino acid sequence: CASSIRRAIGELFF. The V call is TRBV12-3 or TRBV12-4, the J call TRBJ2-2; unclear D gene. Trimming removed 6 bases at V and 7 bases at J, with 15 bases between. The CDR3 contains 14 residues.

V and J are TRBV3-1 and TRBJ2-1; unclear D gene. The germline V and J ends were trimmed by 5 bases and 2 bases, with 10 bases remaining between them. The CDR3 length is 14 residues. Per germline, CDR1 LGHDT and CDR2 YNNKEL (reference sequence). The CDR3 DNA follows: TGTGCCAGCAGCTACGACGGAACCTACAATGAGCAGTTCTTC. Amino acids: CASSYDGTYNEQFF.

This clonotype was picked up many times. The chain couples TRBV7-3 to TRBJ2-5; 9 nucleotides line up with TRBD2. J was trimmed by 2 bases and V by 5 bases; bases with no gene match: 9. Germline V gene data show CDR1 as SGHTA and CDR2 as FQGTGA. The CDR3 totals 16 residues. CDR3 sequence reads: CASSPSGGTPQETQYF. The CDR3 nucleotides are TGTGCCAGCAGCCCAAGCGGGGGGACACCTCAAGAGACCCAGTACTTC.